This TCR beta chain was sequenced in a study of Ad26.COV2.S vaccination and SARS-CoV-2 variants. The wider study: Intramuscular Ad26.COV2.S at 5x10^10 or 1x10^11 viral particles.

CDR1 and CDR2 (germline): SGHTA, FQGNSA. CDR3 length equals 14 residues. The V and J ends lost 1 base and 14 bases, in that order; junction bases with no gene match: 7. TCRdb's copy holds only in-frame clones and misses some; the assay was immunoSEQ multiplex PCR. The sample carries roughly 390,000 clones, more than 85% recorded once. Treatment in this sample: 19 received Ad26.COV2.S at low or high dose, single or two shots; about 5 received placebo; per-sample allocation not given. Vaccine and placebo recipients were sampled on day 63 after the first injection. This TCR was recovered from a person aged 18-65 years who received the Ad26.COV2.S COVID-19 vaccine or a placebo. The chain uses TRBV7-2 and TRBJ1-6; 8 bases are a match to TRBD1. The sequences come from peripheral blood, collected in a trial of Ad26.COV2.S vaccine versus placebo. The CDR3 loop reads CASSLGTGPEALHF. Written as DNA, the CDR3 is TGTGCCAGCAGCTTAGGGACAGGGCCCGAGGCCCTCCACTTT.